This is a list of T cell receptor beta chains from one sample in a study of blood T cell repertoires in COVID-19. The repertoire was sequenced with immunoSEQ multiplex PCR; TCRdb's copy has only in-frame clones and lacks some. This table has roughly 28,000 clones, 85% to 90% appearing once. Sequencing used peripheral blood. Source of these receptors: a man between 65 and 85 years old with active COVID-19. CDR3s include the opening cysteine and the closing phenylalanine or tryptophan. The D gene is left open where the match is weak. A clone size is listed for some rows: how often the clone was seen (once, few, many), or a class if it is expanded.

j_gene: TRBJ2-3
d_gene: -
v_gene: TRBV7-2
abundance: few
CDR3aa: CASSLPPAMDSPDTQYF
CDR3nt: TGTGCCAGCAGCTTACCCCCGGCCATGGACAGCCCAGATACGCAGTATTTT

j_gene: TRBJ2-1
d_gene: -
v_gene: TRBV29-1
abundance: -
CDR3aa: CSARGRPYNEQFF
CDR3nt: TGCAGCGCTAGGGGCCGGCCCTACAATGAGCAGTTCTTC

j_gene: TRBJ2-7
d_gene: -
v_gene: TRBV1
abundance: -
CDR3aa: CTSSQDGAPKGFCEQYF
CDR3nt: TGCACCAGCAGCCAAGATGGGGCCCCCAAGGGTTTCTGCGAGCAGTACTTC

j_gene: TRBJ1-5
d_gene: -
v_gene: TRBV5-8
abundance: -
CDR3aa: CASSPRTRWYSNQPQHF
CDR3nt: TGTGCCAGCAGCCCCAGGACTCGCTGGTATAGCAATCAGCCCCAGCATTTT

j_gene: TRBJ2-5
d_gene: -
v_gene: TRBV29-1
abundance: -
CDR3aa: CSVEPRTGSRETQYF
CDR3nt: TGCAGCGTTGAGCCCCGTACAGGGTCCAGGGAGACCCAGTACTTC

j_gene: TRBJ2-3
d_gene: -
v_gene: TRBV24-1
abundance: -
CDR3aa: CATGEAASTDTQYF
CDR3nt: TGTGCCACCGGCGAGGCAGCTAGCACAGATACGCAGTATTTT

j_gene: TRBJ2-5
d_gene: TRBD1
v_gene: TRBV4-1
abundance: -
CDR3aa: CASSQVTGGAETQYF
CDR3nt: TGCGCCAGCAGCCAGGTTACAGGGGGCGCAGAGACCCAGTACTTC

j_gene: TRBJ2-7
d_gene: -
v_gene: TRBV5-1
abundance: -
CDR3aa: CASSLKQDKYEQYF
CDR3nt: TGCGCCAGCAGCTTGAAACAGGATAAATACGAGCAGTACTTC

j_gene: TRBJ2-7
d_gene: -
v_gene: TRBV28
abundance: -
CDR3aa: CASSWQGEDEQYF
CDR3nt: TGTGCCAGCAGTTGGCAGGGTGAAGACGAGCAGTACTTC

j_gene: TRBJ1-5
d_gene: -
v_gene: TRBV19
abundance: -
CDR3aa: CASSIGQTLSNQPQHF
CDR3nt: TGTGCCAGTAGTATCGGACAGACACTGAGCAATCAGCCCCAGCATTTT

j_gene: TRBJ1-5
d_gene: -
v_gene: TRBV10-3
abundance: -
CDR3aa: CAISAEEGGQPQHF
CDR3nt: TGTGCCATCAGTGCGGAGGAGGGAGGTCAGCCCCAGCATTTT

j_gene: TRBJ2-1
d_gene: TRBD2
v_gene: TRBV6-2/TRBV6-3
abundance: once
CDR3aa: CASSYPKKPSGGPSSSQFF
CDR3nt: TGTGCCAGCAGTTACCCGAAAAAACCTAGCGGGGGGCCGTCATCTAGTCAGTTCTTC

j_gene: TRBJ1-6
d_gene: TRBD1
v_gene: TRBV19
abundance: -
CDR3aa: CASRDRGSYNSPLHF
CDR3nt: TGTGCCAGTAGAGACAGGGGTTCTTATAATTCACCCCTCCACTTT

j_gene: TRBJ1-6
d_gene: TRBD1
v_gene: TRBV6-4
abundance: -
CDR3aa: CATLGQTNSPLHF
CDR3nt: TGTGCCACCCTGGGACAGACGAATTCACCCCTCCACTTT

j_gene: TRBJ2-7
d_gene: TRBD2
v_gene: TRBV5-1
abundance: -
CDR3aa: CASSSRLAGPYVEQYF
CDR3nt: TGCGCCAGCAGCTCGAGACTAGCGGGACCCTACGTGGAGCAGTACTTC

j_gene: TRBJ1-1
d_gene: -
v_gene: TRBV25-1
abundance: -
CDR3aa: CASSVWLNTEAFF
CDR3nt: TGTGCCAGCAGTGTCTGGCTTAACACTGAAGCTTTCTTT

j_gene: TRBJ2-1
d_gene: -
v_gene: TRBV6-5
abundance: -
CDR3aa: CASNRRGSHNEQFF
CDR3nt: TGTGCCAGCAACAGGCGGGGCTCCCACAATGAGCAGTTCTTC

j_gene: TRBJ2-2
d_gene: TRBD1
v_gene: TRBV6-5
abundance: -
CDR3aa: CARDRVLDTGELFF
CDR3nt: TGTGCCAGAGACAGGGTATTGGATACCGGGGAGCTGTTTTTT

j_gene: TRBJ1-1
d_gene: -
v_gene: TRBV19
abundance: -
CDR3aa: CASSIGSGAFF
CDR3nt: TGTGCCAGTAGTATAGGTAGTGGAGCTTTCTTT

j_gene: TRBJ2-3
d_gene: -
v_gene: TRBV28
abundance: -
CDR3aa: CASTKHGDTQYF
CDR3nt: TGTGCCAGCACGAAGCACGGAGATACGCAGTATTTT

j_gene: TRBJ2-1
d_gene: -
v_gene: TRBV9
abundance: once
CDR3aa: CASSVATAGRGNEQFF
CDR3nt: TGTGCCAGCAGCGTAGCTACGGCGGGAAGGGGCAATGAGCAGTTCTTC

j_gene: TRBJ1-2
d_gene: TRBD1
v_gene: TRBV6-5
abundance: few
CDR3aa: CASSYPGTGLSLTF
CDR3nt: TGTGCCAGCAGTTACCCTGGGACAGGGCTTTCACTAACCTTC

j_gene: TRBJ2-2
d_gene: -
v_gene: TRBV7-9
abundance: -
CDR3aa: CASSPLGAVDTGELFF
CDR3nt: TGTGCCAGCAGCCCCCTCGGAGCGGTGGACACCGGGGAGCTGTTTTTT

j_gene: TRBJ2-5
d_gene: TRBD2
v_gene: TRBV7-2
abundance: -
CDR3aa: CASSPSLSGGGETQYF
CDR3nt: TGTGCCAGCAGCCCTTCCCTTAGCGGGGGCGGGGAGACCCAGTACTTC

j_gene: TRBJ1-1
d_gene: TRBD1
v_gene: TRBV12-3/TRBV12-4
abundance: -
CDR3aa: CASSQTGEAFF
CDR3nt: TGTGCCAGCAGCCAGACAGGGGAAGCTTTCTTT

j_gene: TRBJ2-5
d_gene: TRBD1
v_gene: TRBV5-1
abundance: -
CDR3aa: CASSLVGTGVETQYF
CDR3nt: TGCGCCAGCAGCTTGGTAGGGACAGGGGTTGAGACCCAGTACTTC

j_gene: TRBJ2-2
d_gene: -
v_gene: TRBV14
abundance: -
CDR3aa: CASSRANTGELFF
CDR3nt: TGTGCCAGCAGCCGCGCGAACACCGGGGAGCTGTTTTTT